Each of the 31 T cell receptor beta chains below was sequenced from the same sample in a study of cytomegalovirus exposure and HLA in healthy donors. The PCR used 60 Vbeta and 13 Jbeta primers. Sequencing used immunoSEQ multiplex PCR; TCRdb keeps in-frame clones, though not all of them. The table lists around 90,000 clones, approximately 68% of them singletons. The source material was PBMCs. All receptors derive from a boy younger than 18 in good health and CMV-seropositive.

This CDR3 is CASNIKTGETGELFF. As DNA, the CDR3 is TGCGCCAGCAACATAAAGACAGGGGAAACCGGGGAGCTGTTTTTT. This chain connects TRBV5-1 to TRBJ2-2; the match to TRBD1 covers 8 bases. CDR3 length: 15 amino acids. Germline values: CDR1 SGHRS, CDR2 YFSETQ. V lost 6 bases and J lost 5; bases outside the gene matches: 9.

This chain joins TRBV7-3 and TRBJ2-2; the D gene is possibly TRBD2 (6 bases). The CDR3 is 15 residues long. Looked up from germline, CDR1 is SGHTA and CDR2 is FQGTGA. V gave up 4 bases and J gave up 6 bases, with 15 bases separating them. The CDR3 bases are TGTGCCAGCAGCTCTGGACTACCCCTAGCCGGGGAGCTGTTTTTT. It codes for CASSSGLPLAGELFF.

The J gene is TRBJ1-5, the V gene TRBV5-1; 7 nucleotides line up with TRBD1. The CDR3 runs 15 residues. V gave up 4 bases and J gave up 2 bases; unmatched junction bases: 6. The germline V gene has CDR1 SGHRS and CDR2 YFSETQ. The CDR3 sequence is CASSQGEVGNQPQHF. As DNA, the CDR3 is TGCGCCAGCAGCCAGGGGGAAGTTGGCAATCAGCCCCAGCATTTT.

The CDR3 loop reads CASRGGTEWYGYTF. The CDR3 DNA reads TGTGCCAGCAGGGGCGGGACAGAATGGTATGGCTACACCTTC. This chain joins TRBV28 and TRBJ1-2; 7 bases match TRBD1. CDR1 and CDR2 (germline): MDHEN, SYDVKM. The V gene end was trimmed by 6 bases and the J gene end by 5 bases; junction bases not matched to a gene: 9. CDR3 length equals 14 residues.

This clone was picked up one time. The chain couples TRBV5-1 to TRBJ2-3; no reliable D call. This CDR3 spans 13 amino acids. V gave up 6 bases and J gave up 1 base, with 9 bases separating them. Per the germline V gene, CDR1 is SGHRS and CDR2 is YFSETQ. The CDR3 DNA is TGCGCCAGCACTCAGCGTGGCACAGATACGCAGTATTTT. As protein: CASTQRGTDTQYF.

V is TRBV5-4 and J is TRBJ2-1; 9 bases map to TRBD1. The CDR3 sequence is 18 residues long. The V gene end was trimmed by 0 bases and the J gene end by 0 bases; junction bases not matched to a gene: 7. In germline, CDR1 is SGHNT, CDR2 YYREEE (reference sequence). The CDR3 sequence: CASSLGEDRGNSYNEQFF. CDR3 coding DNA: TGTGCCAGCAGCTTGGGAGAGGACAGGGGTAACTCCTACAATGAGCAGTTCTTC.

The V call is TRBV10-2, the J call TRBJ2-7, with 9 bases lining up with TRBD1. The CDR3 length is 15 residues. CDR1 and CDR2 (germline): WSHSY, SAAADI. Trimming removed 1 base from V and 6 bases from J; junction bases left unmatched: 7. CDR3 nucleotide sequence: TGCGCCAGCAGTGAGTTAAGGACAGGGGAACGCGAGCAGTACTTC. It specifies CASSELRTGEREQYF.

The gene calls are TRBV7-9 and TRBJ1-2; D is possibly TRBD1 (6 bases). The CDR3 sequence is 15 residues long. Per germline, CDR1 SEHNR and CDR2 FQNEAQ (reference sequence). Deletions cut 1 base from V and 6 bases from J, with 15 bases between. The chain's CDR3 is CASSLVSAGADGYTF. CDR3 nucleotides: TGTGCCAGCAGCTTAGTGTCGGCAGGGGCGGATGGCTACACCTTC. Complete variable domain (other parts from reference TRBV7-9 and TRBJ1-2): DTGVSQNPRHKITKRGQNVTFRCDPISEHNRLYWYRQTLGQGPEFLTYFQNEAQLEKSRLLSDRFSAERPKGSFSTLEIQRTEQGDSAMYLCASSLVSAGADGYTFGSGTRLTVV.

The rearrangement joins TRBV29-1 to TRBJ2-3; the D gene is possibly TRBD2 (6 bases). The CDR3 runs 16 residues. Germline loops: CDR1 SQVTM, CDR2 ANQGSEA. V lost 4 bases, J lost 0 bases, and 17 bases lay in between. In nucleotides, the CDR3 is TGCAGCGTTGGGGGCCGGCGGGGTGCTAGCACAGATACGCAGTATTTT. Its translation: CSVGGRRGASTDTQYF.

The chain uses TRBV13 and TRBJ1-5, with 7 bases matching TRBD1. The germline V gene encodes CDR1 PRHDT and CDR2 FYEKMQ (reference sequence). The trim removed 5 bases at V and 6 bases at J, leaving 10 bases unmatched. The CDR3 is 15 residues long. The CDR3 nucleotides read TGTGCCAGCAGCCGAAACAGGGGATCGGGTCAGCCCCAGCATTTT. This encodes CASSRNRGSGQPQHF. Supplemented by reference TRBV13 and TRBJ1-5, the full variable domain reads AAGVIQSPRHLIKEKRETATLKCYPIPRHDTVYWYQQGPGQDPQFLISFYEKMQSDKGSIPDRFSAQQFSDYHSELNMSSLELGDSALYFCASSRNRGSGQPQHFGDGTRLSIL.

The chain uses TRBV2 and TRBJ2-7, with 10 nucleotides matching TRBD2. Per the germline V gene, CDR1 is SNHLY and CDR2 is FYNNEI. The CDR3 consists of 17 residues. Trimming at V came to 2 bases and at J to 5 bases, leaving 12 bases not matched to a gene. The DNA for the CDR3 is TGTGCCAGCAGTGAACCTCAGAGCGGGAGGGCATTCCACGAGCAGTACTTC. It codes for CASSEPQSGRAFHEQYF.

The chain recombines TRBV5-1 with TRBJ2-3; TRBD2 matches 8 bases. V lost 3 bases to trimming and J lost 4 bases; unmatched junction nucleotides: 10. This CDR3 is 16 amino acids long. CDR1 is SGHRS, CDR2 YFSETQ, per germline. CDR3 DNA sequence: TGCGCCAGCAGCTCCTCGAGGAGCGGGGGTTCAGATACGCAGTATTTT. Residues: CASSSSRSGGSDTQYF. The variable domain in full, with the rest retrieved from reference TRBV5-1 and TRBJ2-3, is KAGVTQTPRYLIKTRGQQVTLSCSPISGHRSVSWYQQTPGQGLQFLFEYFSETQRNKGNFPGRFSGRQFSNSRSEMNVSTLELGDSALYLCASSSSRSGGSDTQYFGPGTRLTVL.

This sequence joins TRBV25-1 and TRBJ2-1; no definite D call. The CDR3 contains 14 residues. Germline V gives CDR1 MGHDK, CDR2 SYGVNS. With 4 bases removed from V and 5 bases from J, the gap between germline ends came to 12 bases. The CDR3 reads CASSGLADNNEQFF. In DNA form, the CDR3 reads TGTGCCAGCAGTGGGTTGGCGGATAACAATGAGCAGTTCTTC.

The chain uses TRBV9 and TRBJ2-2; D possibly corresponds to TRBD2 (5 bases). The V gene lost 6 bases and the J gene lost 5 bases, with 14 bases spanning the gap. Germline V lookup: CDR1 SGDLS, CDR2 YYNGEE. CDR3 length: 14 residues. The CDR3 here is CASNGGLGTGELFF. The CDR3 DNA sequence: TGTGCCAGCAACGGAGGACTTGGGACCGGGGAGCTGTTTTTT.

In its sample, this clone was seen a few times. CDR3 nucleotide sequence: TGTGCCAGCAGCTTAAATCCGGGGTCTGGGGCCAACGTCCTGACTTTC. It specifies CASSLNPGSGANVLTF. The chain joins TRBV7-9 to TRBJ2-6; maybe TRBD2 (5 bases). This CDR3 has 16 amino acids. The V gene's germline CDR1 is SEHNR and CDR2 FQNEAQ (reference sequence). Trimming shortened V by 2 bases and J by 1 base, and 9 bases separated the two germline ends.

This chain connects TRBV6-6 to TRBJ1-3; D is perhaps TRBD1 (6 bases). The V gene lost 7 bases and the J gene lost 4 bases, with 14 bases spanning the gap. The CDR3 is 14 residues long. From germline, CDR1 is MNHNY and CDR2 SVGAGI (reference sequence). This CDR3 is CASMRGLEGNTIYF. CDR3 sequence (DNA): TGTGCCAGCATGAGGGGGTTGGAAGGAAACACCATATATTTT.

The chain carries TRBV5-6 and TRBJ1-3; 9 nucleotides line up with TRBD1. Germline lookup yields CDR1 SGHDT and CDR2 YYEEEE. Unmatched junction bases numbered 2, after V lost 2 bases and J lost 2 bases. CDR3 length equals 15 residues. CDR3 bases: TGTGCCAGCAGCTTAGGACAGGGGACTGGAAACACCATATATTTT. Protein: CASSLGQGTGNTIYF. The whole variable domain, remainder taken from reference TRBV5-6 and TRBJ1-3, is DAGVTQSPTHLIKTRGQQVTLRCSPKSGHDTVSWYQQALGQGPQFIFQYYEEEERQRGNFPDRFSGHQFPNYSSELNVNALLLGDSALYLCASSLGQGTGNTIYFGEGSWLTVV.

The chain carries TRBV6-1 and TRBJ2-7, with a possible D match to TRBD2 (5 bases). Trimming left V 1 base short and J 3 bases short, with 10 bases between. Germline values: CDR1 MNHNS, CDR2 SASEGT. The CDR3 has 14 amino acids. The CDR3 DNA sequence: TGTGCCAGCAGTGAAGAACGGGGAATCTACGAGCAGTACTTC. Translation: CASSEERGIYEQYF.

CDR3 residues: CASSLGASSNQPQHF. For the CDR3, the DNA is TGTGCCAGCAGCTTAGGGGCGAGTAGCAATCAGCCCCAGCATTTT. The chain employs TRBV7-6 and TRBJ1-5; D unclear. V was pared by 1 base and J by 0 bases, with 7 bases between. Germline values: CDR1 SGHVS, CDR2 FNYEAQ. The CDR3 spans 15 residues. The whole variable domain, filled in from reference TRBV7-6 and TRBJ1-5, reads GAGVSQSPRYKVTKRGQDVALRCDPISGHVSLYWYRQALGQGPEFLTYFNYEAQQDKSGLPNDRFSAERPEGSISTLTIQRTEQRDSAMYRCASSLGASSNQPQHFGDGTRLSIL.

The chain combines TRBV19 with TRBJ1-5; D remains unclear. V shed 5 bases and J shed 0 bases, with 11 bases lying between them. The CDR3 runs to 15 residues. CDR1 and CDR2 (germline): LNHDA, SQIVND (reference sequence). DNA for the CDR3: TGTGCCAGTAGTCCCTTATCCCTTAGCAATCAGCCCCAGCATTTT. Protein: CASSPLSLSNQPQHF. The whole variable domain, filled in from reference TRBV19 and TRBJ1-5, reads DGGITQSPKYLFRKEGQNVTLSCEQNLNHDAMYWYRQDPGQGLRLIYYSQIVNDFQKGDIAEGYSVSREKKESFPLTVTSAQKNPTAFYLCASSPLSLSNQPQHFGDGTRLSIL.

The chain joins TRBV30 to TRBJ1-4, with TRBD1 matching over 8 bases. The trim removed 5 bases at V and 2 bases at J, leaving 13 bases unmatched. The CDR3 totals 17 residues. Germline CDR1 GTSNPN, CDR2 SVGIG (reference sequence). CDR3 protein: CAWGVGTGFSTNEKLFF. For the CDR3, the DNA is TGTGCCTGGGGCGTTGGGACAGGTTTTAGTACTAATGAAAAACTGTTTTTT.

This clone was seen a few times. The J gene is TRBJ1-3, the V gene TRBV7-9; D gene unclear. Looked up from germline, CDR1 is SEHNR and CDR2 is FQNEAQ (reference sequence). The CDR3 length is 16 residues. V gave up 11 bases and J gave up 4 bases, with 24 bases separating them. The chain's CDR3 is CAGISSEGKSGNTIYF. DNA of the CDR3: TGTGCCGGTATTTCTTCGGAGGGTAAATCCGGAAACACCATATATTTT.

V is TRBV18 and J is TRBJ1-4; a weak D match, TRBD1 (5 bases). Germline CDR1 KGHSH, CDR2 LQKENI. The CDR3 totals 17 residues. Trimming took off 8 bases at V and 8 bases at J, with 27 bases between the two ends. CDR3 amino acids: CASARDQGGGRKEKLFF. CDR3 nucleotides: TGTGCCAGCGCCCGGGACCAAGGCGGGGGTAGGAAAGAAAAACTGTTTTTT.

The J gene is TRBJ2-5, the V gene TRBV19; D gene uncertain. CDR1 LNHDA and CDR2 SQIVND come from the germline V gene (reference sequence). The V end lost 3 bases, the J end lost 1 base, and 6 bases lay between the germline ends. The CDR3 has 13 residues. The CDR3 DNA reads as TGTGCCAGTAGTATTGCTAGCCAAGAGACCCAGTACTTC. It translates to CASSIASQETQYF.

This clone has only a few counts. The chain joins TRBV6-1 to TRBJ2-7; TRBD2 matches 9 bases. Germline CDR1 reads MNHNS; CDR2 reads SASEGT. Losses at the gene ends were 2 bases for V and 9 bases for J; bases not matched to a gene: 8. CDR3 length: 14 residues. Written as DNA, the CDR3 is TGTGCCAGCAGTGAATTACCCACTAGCGGGTGGCAGTACTTC. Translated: CASSELPTSGWQYF.

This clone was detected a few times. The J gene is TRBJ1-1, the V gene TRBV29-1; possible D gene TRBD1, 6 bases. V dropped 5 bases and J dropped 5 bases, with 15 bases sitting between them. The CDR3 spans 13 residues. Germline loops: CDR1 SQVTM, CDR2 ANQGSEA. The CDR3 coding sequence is TGCAGCGTTAAACAGGACCAGGGGACTGAAGCTTTCTTT. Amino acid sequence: CSVKQDQGTEAFF. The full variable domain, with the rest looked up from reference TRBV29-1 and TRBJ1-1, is SAVISQKPSRDICQRGTSLTIQCQVDSQVTMMFWYRQQPGQSLTLIATANQGSEATYESGFVIDKFPISRPNLTFSTLTVSNMSPEDSSIYLCSVKQDQGTEAFFGQGTRLTVV.

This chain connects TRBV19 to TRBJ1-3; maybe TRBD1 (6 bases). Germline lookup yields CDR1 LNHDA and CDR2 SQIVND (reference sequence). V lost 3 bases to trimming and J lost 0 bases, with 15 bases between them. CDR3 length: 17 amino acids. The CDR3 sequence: CASSMTLTGSSGNTIYF. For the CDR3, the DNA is TGTGCCAGTAGTATGACGTTAACAGGGAGCTCTGGAAACACCATATATTTT.

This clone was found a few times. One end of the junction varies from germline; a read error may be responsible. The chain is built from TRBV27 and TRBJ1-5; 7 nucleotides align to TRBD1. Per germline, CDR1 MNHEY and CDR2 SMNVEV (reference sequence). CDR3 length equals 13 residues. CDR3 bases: TGTGCCAGCAGTTTGGCAGGGGGGCAGCCCCAGAATTTT. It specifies CASSLAGGQPQNF.

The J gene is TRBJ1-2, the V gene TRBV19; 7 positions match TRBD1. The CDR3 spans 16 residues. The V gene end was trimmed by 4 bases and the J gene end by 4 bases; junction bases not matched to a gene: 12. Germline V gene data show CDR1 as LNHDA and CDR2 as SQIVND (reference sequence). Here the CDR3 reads CASSSDRDSEGYGYTF. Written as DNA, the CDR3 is TGTGCCAGTAGTAGCGACAGGGACTCCGAGGGCTATGGCTACACCTTC.

The CDR3 DNA reads as TGTGCCAGCAGTTCGACCGGGGAGAACACTGAAGCTTTCTTT. Residues: CASSSTGENTEAFF. The rearrangement uses TRBV28 and TRBJ1-1, with D unresolved. The CDR3 totals 14 residues. The ends were cut back, 4 bases at V and 1 base at J, with 10 bases in the middle. Germline V gene sequence: CDR1 MDHEN, CDR2 SYDVKM.

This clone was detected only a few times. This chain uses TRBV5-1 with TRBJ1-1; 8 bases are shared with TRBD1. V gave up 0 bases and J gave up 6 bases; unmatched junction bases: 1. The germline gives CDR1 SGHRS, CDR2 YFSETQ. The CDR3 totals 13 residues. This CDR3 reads CASSLGTGPEAFF. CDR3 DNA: TGCGCCAGCAGCTTGGGGACAGGGCCTGAAGCTTTCTTT.